This TCR beta chain was identified during a study of cytomegalovirus exposure and HLA in healthy donors. PCR amplification relied on 60 Vbeta primers (plus 13 Jbeta primers). The method was immunoSEQ multiplex PCR; TCRdb's version includes in-frame clones alone and lacks a portion of them. The data contain approximately 120,000 clones, 77% of them singletons. The germline V and J ends were trimmed by 0 bases and 3 bases, with 14 bases remaining between them. Germline V gene data show CDR1 as WSHSY and CDR2 as SAAADI. The CDR3 has 16 residues. Sequenced material: PBMCs. The chain joins TRBV10-2 to TRBJ1-2; possible D gene TRBD1, 6 bases. This TCR was recovered from a woman in her thirties or forties in good health and CMV-seropositive. Here the CDR3 DNA reads TGCGCCAGCAGTGAGTCCACGACAGGTGGGGACTATGGCTACACCTTC. It is translated as CASSESTTGGDYGYTF.